The clone carrying this T cell receptor beta chain has only a few counts. Antigen unknown. This sample was taken from a study of cytomegalovirus exposure and HLA in healthy donors. Study-level points and caveats: Prediction of most subjects' HLA-A and HLA-B alleles by TCR beta sequences was reportedly accurate.

Primers included in the PCR were 60 Vbeta and 13 Jbeta primers. Generated by immunoSEQ multiplex PCR, the TCRdb table keeps only in-frame clones and is missing some. The table includes about 130,000 clones, over 15% detected once. Germline trimming cut 4 bases from V and 5 bases from J; bases unmatched to any gene: 8. In germline, CDR1 is SGHNT, CDR2 YYREEE (reference sequence). CDR3 length: 16 amino acids. This receptor was identified in a female donor in good health and CMV-seropositive. The chain joins TRBV5-4 to TRBJ2-7, with 14 bases matching TRBD2. The sample consisted of PBMCs. The CDR3 DNA reads TGTGCCAGCAGCAGAGCCGGGACTAGCGGGAGTAACGAGCAGTACTTC. Its translation: CASSRAGTSGSNEQYF.